One sample yielded the 8 T cell receptor beta chains listed below, sequenced in a study of blood T cell repertoires in COVID-19. Here immunoSEQ multiplex PCR was the method, and the copy in TCRdb shows in-frame clones only, minus some. This table holds a few hundred thousand clones, roughly 89% found once. Source material: peripheral blood. The source is an older woman with COVID-19, enrolled during active disease.

This rearrangement joins TRBV6-5 to TRBJ2-1; TRBD2 matches 13 bases. Germline CDR1 is MNHEY and CDR2 is SVGAGI. V gave up 6 bases and J gave up 8 bases; unmatched junction bases: 7. This CDR3 is 15 amino acids long. The chain's CDR3 is CASSSTSGGGYEQFF. The CDR3 DNA is TGTGCCAGCAGCAGCACTAGCGGGGGGGGATATGAGCAGTTCTTC.

The chain links TRBV12-3 or TRBV12-4 to TRBJ2-3; D is undetermined. V lost 6 bases to trimming and J lost 1 base, with 8 bases between them. There are 13 residues in the CDR3. The DNA for the CDR3 is TGTGCCAGCAGGCCGACTGGCACAGATACGCAGTATTTT. Translation gives CASRPTGTDTQYF.

In regard to this clone: The same CDR3 arises from other DNA sequences in this sample as well. The V call is TRBV19, the J call TRBJ1-1; no reliable D call. The CDR3 spans 14 residues. V shed 3 bases and J shed 2 bases, with 10 bases lying between them. Germline V gene lookup returns CDR1 LNHDA and CDR2 SQIVND (reference sequence). The CDR3 DNA is TGTGCCAGTAGTATGGGCCAGAGTAACACTGAAGCTTTCTTT. Its protein is CASSMGQSNTEAFF.

The rearrangement uses TRBV30 and TRBJ1-1; D unresolved. The germline gives CDR1 GTSNPN, CDR2 SVGIG (reference sequence). V lost 4 bases and J 3 bases, leaving 12 bases between the germline ends. This CDR3 is built from 13 residues. In nucleotides, the CDR3 is TGTGCCTGGATCGCAGGTTGGGACACTGAAGCTTTCTTT. Translating it yields CAWIAGWDTEAFF.

The chain links TRBV15 to TRBJ1-4; D gene ambiguous. Per the germline V gene, CDR1 is LNHNV and CDR2 is YYDKDF (reference sequence). Trimming took off 3 bases at V and 1 base at J, with 9 bases between the two ends. The CDR3 has 15 residues. The CDR3 nucleotides are TGTGCCACCAGCAGGCCAGTTAAAACTAATGAAAAACTGTTTTTT. It translates to CATSRPVKTNEKLFF.

V and J are TRBV14 and TRBJ2-1; D gene ambiguous. Per germline, CDR1 SGHDN and CDR2 FVKESK. Trimming took 1 base from V and 3 from J, leaving 13 bases between them. The CDR3 contains 16 residues. The DNA for the CDR3 is TGTGCCAGCAGCCAAGTTATTTTGAGCAACTACAATGAGCAGTTCTTC. Amino acids: CASSQVILSNYNEQFF.

This clone was recorded once. This chain joins TRBV6-5 and TRBJ2-7, with D unclear. Trimming pared 10 bases from V and 3 bases from J, leaving 13 bases between. The germline V gene encodes CDR1 MNHEY and CDR2 SVGAGI. The CDR3 contains 12 residues. CDR3 residues: CAIQNLFYEQYF. As DNA, the CDR3 is TGTGCCATCCAGAACCTGTTCTACGAGCAGTACTTC.

J is TRBJ2-5 and V is TRBV5-1, with D possibly matching TRBD1 (6 bases). V was shortened by 2 bases and J by 4 bases, with 12 bases between the two germline ends. The CDR3 length is 14 residues. Germline CDR1 is SGHRS and CDR2 is YFSETQ. The CDR3 protein is CASSLMDSVETQYF. CDR3 in DNA: TGCGCCAGCAGCTTAATGGACAGTGTAGAGACCCAGTACTTC.